The rows below give T cell receptor beta chains drawn from one sample of a study of CD8 T cells in ankylosing spondylitis. Each CDR3 protein is one row after TCRdb ran MiXCR on the 5' RACE reads. The repertoire includes about 420,000 distinct CDR3 sequences, about 20% of them detected once, and approximately 16% sits in the top ten. Sequencing was carried out using blood, either unsorted or a sorted T cell fraction (not recorded which). The receptor source for this set is a male donor with ankylosing spondylitis. Both conserved end residues are part of each CDR3. Each record gives: J gene, V gene, CDR3 protein.

j_call: TRBJ2-3; v_call: TRBV20-1; cdr3_aa: CSARSGTGGTDTQYF
j_call: TRBJ2-1; v_call: TRBV20-1; cdr3_aa: CSALTSGTSGRGSYNEQFF
j_call: TRBJ1-1; v_call: TRBV20-1; cdr3_aa: CSATSTLNTEAFF
j_call: TRBJ2-3; v_call: TRBV4-2; cdr3_aa: CASSQAGQDGDTQYF
j_call: TRBJ2-7; v_call: TRBV20-1; cdr3_aa: CSAIPAQGDVYEQYF
j_call: TRBJ2-5; v_call: TRBV5-5; cdr3_aa: CASSQLAAEETQYF
j_call: TRBJ2-1; v_call: TRBV7-9; cdr3_aa: CASSLLLAGLHYEQFF
j_call: TRBJ1-1; v_call: TRBV6-5; cdr3_aa: CASSYGGQPMNTEAFF
j_call: TRBJ2-5; v_call: TRBV3-1; cdr3_aa: CASSQDMSSGVWTQYF
j_call: TRBJ1-6; v_call: TRBV3-1; cdr3_aa: CASSQGANISPLHF
j_call: TRBJ2-5; v_call: TRBV6-5; cdr3_aa: CASSYSGLAGVYATQYF
j_call: TRBJ2-7; v_call: TRBV5-1; cdr3_aa: CASSLVTAGGPYEQYF
j_call: TRBJ2-7; v_call: TRBV12-3/TRBV12-4; cdr3_aa: CASSAGPEIYEQYF
j_call: TRBJ2-1; v_call: TRBV4-1; cdr3_aa: CASSRLTMSSYNEQFF
j_call: TRBJ2-1; v_call: TRBV25-1; cdr3_aa: CASSAQREENEQFF
j_call: TRBJ1-4; v_call: TRBV3-1; cdr3_aa: CASSQGYRNEKLFF
j_call: TRBJ2-6; v_call: TRBV20-1; cdr3_aa: CSAPEQGNSGANVLTF
j_call: TRBJ2-1; v_call: TRBV11-3; cdr3_aa: CASSLGGRGIDEQFF
j_call: TRBJ2-1; v_call: TRBV28; cdr3_aa: CASRLRERDNEQFF
j_call: TRBJ2-7; v_call: TRBV14; cdr3_aa: CASSQEISGRPGDYEQYF
j_call: TRBJ2-7; v_call: TRBV5-1; cdr3_aa: CASSQSAGVGTYEQYF
j_call: TRBJ1-2; v_call: TRBV6-1; cdr3_aa: CASSEVRGGYGYTF
j_call: TRBJ2-5; v_call: TRBV11-3; cdr3_aa: CASSYYLGTGGRETQYF
j_call: TRBJ2-1; v_call: TRBV20-1; cdr3_aa: CSADERRGGPYNEQFF
j_call: TRBJ2-1; v_call: TRBV20-1; cdr3_aa: CSAGGLEGEQFF
j_call: TRBJ2-6; v_call: TRBV9; cdr3_aa: CASSVAFGARLGANVLTF
j_call: TRBJ2-1; v_call: TRBV5-5; cdr3_aa: CASSFVAAAYNEQFF
j_call: TRBJ2-3; v_call: TRBV2; cdr3_aa: CARKKLGGTDTQYF
j_call: TRBJ2-5; v_call: TRBV29-1; cdr3_aa: CSVFTQETQYF
j_call: TRBJ2-5; v_call: TRBV27; cdr3_aa: CASSLGRGGFETQYF
j_call: TRBJ2-7; v_call: TRBV15; cdr3_aa: CATSRDLSGPYEQYF
j_call: TRBJ2-7; v_call: TRBV6-5; cdr3_aa: CASTRGAEQYF
j_call: TRBJ2-5; v_call: TRBV10-3; cdr3_aa: CAISASGTDTETQYF
j_call: TRBJ2-3; v_call: TRBV7-9; cdr3_aa: CASSRIAGGETDTQYF
j_call: TRBJ2-5; v_call: TRBV7-3; cdr3_aa: CASSPTGLAGEWETQYF
j_call: TRBJ2-2; v_call: TRBV2; cdr3_aa: CASSESSGATGELFF
j_call: TRBJ2-7; v_call: TRBV5-1; cdr3_aa: CASSPEQGPPYEQYF
j_call: TRBJ2-3; v_call: TRBV7-2; cdr3_aa: CASSLGEIPTDTQYF
j_call: TRBJ1-4; v_call: TRBV12-3/TRBV12-4; cdr3_aa: CASSLSGEANEKLFF
j_call: TRBJ2-3; v_call: TRBV19; cdr3_aa: CASSVQLAGVADTQYF
j_call: TRBJ2-2; v_call: TRBV7-2; cdr3_aa: CASSLTQVAGPGELFF
j_call: TRBJ1-3; v_call: TRBV5-5; cdr3_aa: CASSRVDGGNTIYF
j_call: TRBJ2-7; v_call: TRBV10-3; cdr3_aa: CAISEEWREQYF
j_call: TRBJ1-1; v_call: TRBV18; cdr3_aa: CASSQLRGRALEAFF
j_call: TRBJ2-2; v_call: TRBV6-1; cdr3_aa: CASSTANTGELFF
j_call: TRBJ2-3; v_call: TRBV28; cdr3_aa: CASLGQVLDTQYF
j_call: TRBJ2-3; v_call: TRBV15; cdr3_aa: CATSRGGFTDTQYF
j_call: TRBJ2-2; v_call: TRBV15; cdr3_aa: CATSRGTLWGNTGELFF